This record covers a single T cell receptor (beta chain). Its antigen is not identified. The data were taken from a study of cytomegalovirus exposure and HLA in healthy donors. Background on the study: T cells numbering about 180 million yielded some 110 million unique TCR beta sequences in an earlier analysis. Findings of the study overall: A prior analysis recorded that most TCR beta V segments were productive about 90% or about 30% of the time.

The CDR3 extends over 15 amino acids. V lost 0 bases, J lost 7 bases, and 9 bases stayed unmatched. The germline gives CDR1 SQVTM, CDR2 ANQGSEA. 13 Jbeta primers and 60 Vbeta primers were used for the PCR. Sequencing was performed with immunoSEQ multiplex PCR; in TCRdb, only in-frame clones are kept and a portion is missing. This table holds 150,000 to 200,000 clones, approximately 71% found once. The rearrangement uses TRBV29-1 and TRBJ1-2; 9 bases are shared with TRBD1. Sequencing was carried out using PBMCs. This sequence originates from a woman aged 18-29 years in good health and CMV-seropositive. CDR3 DNA sequence: TGCAGCGTTGAAGATAGGGACAGGGCGAAATTTGGCTACACCTTC. Its protein product is CSVEDRDRAKFGYTF.